Reported below is one T cell receptor (beta chain). The data originate from a study of a mutant IDH1 vaccine in newly diagnosed glioma. Documented time point: baseline, week 1 (first vaccination visit). Specified treatment: pre-vaccination baseline after standard-of-care therapy. Losses at the gene ends were 8 bases for V and 7 bases for J; bases not matched to a gene: 15. CDR1 and CDR2 from the germline V gene are LNHDA and SQIVND (reference sequence). This CDR3 comprises 16 residues. The assay was immunoSEQ multiplex PCR, and TCRdb's table has in-frame clones only and misses some. The table lists about 92,000 clones, just under 80% of them singletons.

The chain recombines TRBV19 with TRBJ1-4; TRBD1 agrees at 8 bases. The specimen was PBMCs, collected from a glioma patient treated with radiotherapy, temozolomide or both. The receptor was isolated from a man aged 35 to 55 with glioma. The CDR3 is CASARYPETGVEKLFF. The CDR3 DNA is TGTGCCAGTGCCAGGTACCCGGAGACAGGGGTTGAAAAACTGTTTTTT. The full variable domain, in which reference TRBV19 and TRBJ1-4 provide the parts outside the CDR3, is DGGITQSPKYLFRKEGQNVTLSCEQNLNHDAMYWYRQDPGQGLRLIYYSQIVNDFQKGDIAEGYSVSREKKESFPLTVTSAQKNPTAFYLCASARYPETGVEKLFFGSGTQLSVL.